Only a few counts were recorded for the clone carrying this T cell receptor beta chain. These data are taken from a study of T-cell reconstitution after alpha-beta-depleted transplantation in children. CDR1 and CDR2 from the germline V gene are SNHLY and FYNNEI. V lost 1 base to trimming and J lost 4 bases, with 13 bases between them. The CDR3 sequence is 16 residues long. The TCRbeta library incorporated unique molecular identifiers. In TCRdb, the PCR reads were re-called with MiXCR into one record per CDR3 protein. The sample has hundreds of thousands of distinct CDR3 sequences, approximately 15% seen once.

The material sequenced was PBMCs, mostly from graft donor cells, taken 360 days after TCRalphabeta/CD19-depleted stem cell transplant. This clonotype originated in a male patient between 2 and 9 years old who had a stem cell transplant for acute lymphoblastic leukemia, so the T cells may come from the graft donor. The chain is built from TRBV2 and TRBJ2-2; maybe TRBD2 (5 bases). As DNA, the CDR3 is TGTGCCAGCAGTGAAGGGGCTAGCTCGGCCACCGGGGAGCTGTTTTTT. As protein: CASSEGASSATGELFF.